This record looks at one T cell receptor beta chain sequence and its context. The CDR3 runs 14 residues. Assay used: immunoSEQ multiplex PCR; TCRdb lists only in-frame clones, some missing. The sample holds 75,000 to 90,000 clones, about 90% seen once. The sample belongs to a study of blood T cell repertoires in COVID-19. The V gene is TRBV21-1, the J gene TRBJ2-5; the table gives TRBD2 as D, unverified against the DNA. TRBV21-1 corresponds to a pseudogene. Material: peripheral blood. The receptor comes from a man older than 75 with acute or convalescent COVID-19. As DNA, the CDR3 is TGTGCCAGCAGCACCTCGACGGAGAAAGAGACCCAGTACTTC. It yields the protein CASSTSTEKETQYF.